The source of this T cell receptor beta chain is a study of CD8 T cells in Susac syndrome. CD8+ and CD4+ T cells from blood underwent TCR beta sequencing, which was carried out in a high-throughput format. Through negative isolation, CD4+ and CD8+ T cells were obtained, while TEMRA cells were enriched using FACS. With random hexamers, reverse transcription was performed on about 0.5 to 1 ug of RNA. Multiplex immunoSEQ PCR targeted 54 Vbeta and 13 Jbeta TCR beta segments. Each CDR3 protein is one row after TCRdb ran MiXCR on the immunoSEQ multiplex PCR reads. The sample yields about 130,000 distinct CDR3 sequences, around nine tenths seen once. Trimming shortened V by 7 bases and J by 6 bases, and 21 bases separated the two germline ends. CDR3 length: 14 residues. Per the germline V gene, CDR1 is GTSNPN and CDR2 is SVGIG (reference sequence).

The clonotype originates from a human donor with multiple sclerosis. The sequenced sample was CD8+ T cells from PBMCs. The V and J genes are TRBV30 and TRBJ1-2; D gene ambiguous. The CDR3 DNA is TGTGCCTCTCCCCTTTCAGGCCGGGCGGATGGCTACACCTTC. This translates into CASPLSGRADGYTF.